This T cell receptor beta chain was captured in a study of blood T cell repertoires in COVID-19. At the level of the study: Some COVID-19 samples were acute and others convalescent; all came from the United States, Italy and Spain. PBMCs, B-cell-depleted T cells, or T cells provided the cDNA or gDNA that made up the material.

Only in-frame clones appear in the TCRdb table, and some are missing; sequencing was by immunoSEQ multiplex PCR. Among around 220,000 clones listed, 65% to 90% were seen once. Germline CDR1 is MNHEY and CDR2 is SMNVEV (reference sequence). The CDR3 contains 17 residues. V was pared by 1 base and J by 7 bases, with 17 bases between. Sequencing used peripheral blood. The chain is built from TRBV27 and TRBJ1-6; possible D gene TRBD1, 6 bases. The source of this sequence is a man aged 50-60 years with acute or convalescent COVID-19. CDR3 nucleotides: TGTGCCAGCAGTTTATTAAAGGTGGGGGCCACCAATTCACCCCTCCACTTT. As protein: CASSLLKVGATNSPLHF.